The 8 T cell receptor beta chains below were found in one sample sequenced in a study of T cell repertoires in ileal Crohn's disease. The repertoire was sequenced with immunoSEQ multiplex PCR; TCRdb's copy has only in-frame clones and lacks some. Of 15,000 to 20,000 clones listed, under 80% are singletons. Source material: ileal tissue. These receptors were collected from an adult with Crohn's disease.

The rearrangement links TRBV7-3 to TRBJ2-3; 14 bases fit TRBD2. The CDR3 totals 17 residues. Trimming removed 5 bases from V and 1 base from J; junction bases left unmatched: 5. CDR1 is SGHTA and CDR2 is FQGTGA in the germline V gene. Here the CDR3 reads CASSPGTSGGRTDTQYF. The CDR3 DNA is TGTGCCAGCAGCCCCGGGACTAGCGGGGGTCGCACAGATACGCAGTATTTT. The whole variable domain, filled in from reference TRBV7-3 and TRBJ2-3, reads GAGVSQTPSNKVTEKGKYVELRCDPISGHTALYWYRQSLGQGPEFLIYFQGTGAADDSGLPNDRFFAVRPEGSVSTLKIQRTERGDSAVYLCASSPGTSGGRTDTQYFGPGTRLTVL.

The chain is built from TRBV6-5 and TRBJ1-1; a possible D gene is TRBD1 (6 bases). CDR3 length: 13 residues. The germline CDR1 and CDR2 sequences are MNHEY and SVGAGI. V dropped 0 bases and J dropped 8 bases, with 10 bases sitting between them. The CDR3, as DNA: TGTGCCAGCAGTTACTCGCCGGACAGAGAAGCTTTCTTT. Its protein product is CASSYSPDREAFF.

This rearrangement joins TRBV5-6 to TRBJ1-2, with TRBD1 matching 10 bases. Per germline, CDR1 SGHDT and CDR2 YYEEEE. This CDR3 has 14 amino acids. The ends lost 1 base at V and 8 bases at J; junction bases unmatched: 5. The CDR3 nucleotides read TGTGCCAGCAGCTTGAGACAGGGGGCTGGAGGCTACACCTTC. Translation gives CASSLRQGAGGYTF.

CDR3 amino acids: CASSDNLNTEAFF. CDR3 coding DNA: TGTGCCAGCAGTGACAACTTGAACACTGAAGCTTTCTTT. The genes are TRBV2 and TRBJ1-1; the D is unclear. Germline CDR1 SNHLY, CDR2 FYNNEI. The CDR3 has 13 residues. The ends were cut back, 3 bases at V and 0 bases at J, with 5 bases in the middle. The full variable domain, completed using reference TRBV2 and TRBJ1-1, is EPEVTQTPSHQVTQMGQEVILRCVPISNHLYFYWYRQILGQKVEFLVSFYNNEISEKSEIFDDQFSVERPDGSNFTLKIRSTKLEDSAMYFCASSDNLNTEAFFGQGTRLTVV.

This rearrangement joins TRBV5-1 to TRBJ2-5, with D perhaps TRBD1 (5 bases). The CDR3 has 15 amino acids. V was pared by 0 bases and J by 8 bases, with 17 bases between. CDR1 is SGHRS and CDR2 is YFSETQ in the germline V gene. CDR3 nucleotides: TGCGCCAGCAGCTTGGCCGTAGTTGGCCAGGGAACCCAGTACTTC. Amino acids: CASSLAVVGQGTQYF.

The CDR3 nucleotides are TGCAGCGTTGCCCAGGGGGTCGTTCAGCCCCAGCATTTT. This translates into CSVAQGVVQPQHF. The chain employs TRBV29-1 and TRBJ1-5, with 7 bases fitting TRBD1. V was clipped by 4 bases and J by 6 bases; unmatched bases: 6. CDR3 length equals 13 residues. Germline assignment: CDR1 SQVTM and CDR2 ANQGSEA.

The chain combines TRBV4-2 with TRBJ1-3, with TRBD1 identical over 7 bases. Germline trimming cut 0 bases from V and 1 base from J; bases unmatched to any gene: 6. This CDR3 has 17 amino acids. The germline gives CDR1 LGHNA, CDR2 YNFKEQ. As DNA, the CDR3 is TGTGCCAGCAGCCAAGATTGGGTGACAGGGTCTGGAAACACCATATATTTT. Its protein product is CASSQDWVTGSGNTIYF.

CDR3 protein: CASRGGLAGERNQYF. The CDR3 DNA is TGTGCCAGCAGGGGGGGGCTAGCGGGAGAGAGGAATCAGTACTTC. J is TRBJ2-4 and V is TRBV6-1; 10 positions agree with TRBD2. CDR3 size: 15 residues. CDR1 is MNHNS, CDR2 SASEGT, per germline. V shed 6 bases, J shed 12 bases, and the junction held 14 bases outside the gene matches.